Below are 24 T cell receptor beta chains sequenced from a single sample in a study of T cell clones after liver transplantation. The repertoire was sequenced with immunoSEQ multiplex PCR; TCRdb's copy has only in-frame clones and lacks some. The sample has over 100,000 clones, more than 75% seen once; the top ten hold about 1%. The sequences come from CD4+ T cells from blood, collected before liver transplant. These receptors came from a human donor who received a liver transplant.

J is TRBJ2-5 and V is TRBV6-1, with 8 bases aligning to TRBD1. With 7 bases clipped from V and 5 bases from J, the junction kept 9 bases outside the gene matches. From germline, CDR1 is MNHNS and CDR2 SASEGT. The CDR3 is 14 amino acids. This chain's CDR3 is CASTDSTGVETQYF. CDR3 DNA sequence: TGTGCCAGCACCGATTCGACAGGGGTGGAGACCCAGTACTTC.

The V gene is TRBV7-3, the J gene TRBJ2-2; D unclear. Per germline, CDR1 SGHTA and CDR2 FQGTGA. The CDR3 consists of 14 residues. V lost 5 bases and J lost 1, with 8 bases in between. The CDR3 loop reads CASSPPWNTGELFF. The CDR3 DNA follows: TGTGCCAGCAGCCCCCCTTGGAACACCGGGGAGCTGTTTTTT.

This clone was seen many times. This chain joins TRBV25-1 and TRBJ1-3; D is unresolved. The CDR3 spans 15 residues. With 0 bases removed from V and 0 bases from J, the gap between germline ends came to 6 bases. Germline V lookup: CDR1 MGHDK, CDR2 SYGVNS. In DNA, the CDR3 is TGTGCCAGCAGTGAATATGGGGTCTCTGGAAACACCATATATTTT. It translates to CASSEYGVSGNTIYF.

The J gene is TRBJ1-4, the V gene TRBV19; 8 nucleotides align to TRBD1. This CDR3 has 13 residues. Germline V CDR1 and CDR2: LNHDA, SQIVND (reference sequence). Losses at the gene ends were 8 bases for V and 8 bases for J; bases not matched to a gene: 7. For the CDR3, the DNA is TGTGCCAGTTGGGGACAGGCGGGGGAAAAACTGTTTTTT. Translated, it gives CASWGQAGEKLFF.

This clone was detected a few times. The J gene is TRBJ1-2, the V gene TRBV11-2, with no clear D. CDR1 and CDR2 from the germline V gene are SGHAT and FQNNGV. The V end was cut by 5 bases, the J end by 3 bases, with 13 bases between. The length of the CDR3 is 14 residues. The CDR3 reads CASSHGGRDYGYTF. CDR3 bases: TGTGCCAGCAGCCACGGAGGGCGGGACTATGGCTACACCTTC.

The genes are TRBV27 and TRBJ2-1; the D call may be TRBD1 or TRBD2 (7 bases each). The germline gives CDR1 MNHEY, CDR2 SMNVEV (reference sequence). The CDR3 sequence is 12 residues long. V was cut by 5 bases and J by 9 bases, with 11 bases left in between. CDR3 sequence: CASSTRGGEQFF. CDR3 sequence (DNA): TGTGCCAGCAGTACCAGGGGGGGTGAGCAGTTCTTC.

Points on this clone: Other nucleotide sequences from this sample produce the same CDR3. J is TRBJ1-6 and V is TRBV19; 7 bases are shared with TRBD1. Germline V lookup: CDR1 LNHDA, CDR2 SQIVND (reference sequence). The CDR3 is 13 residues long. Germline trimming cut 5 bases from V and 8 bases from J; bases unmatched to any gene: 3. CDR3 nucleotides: TGTGCCAGTAGTGCACAGGGGCATTCACCCCTCCACTTT. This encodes CASSAQGHSPLHF.

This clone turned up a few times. CDR3 DNA sequence: TGTGCCTGGAGTATCCGTCCGGAAGCTTTCTTT. Protein sequence: CAWSIRPEAFF. The V call is TRBV30, the J call TRBJ1-1; no firm D call. V lost 2 bases to trimming and J lost 8 bases, with 9 bases between them. Germline V lookup: CDR1 GTSNPN, CDR2 SVGIG (reference sequence). CDR3 length equals 11 residues.

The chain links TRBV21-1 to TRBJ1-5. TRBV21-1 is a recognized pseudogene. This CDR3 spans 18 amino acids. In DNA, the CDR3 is TGTGCCAGCAGCAAATTACGAGGAAGGGGCCGGGGTGACGAACCCCAGCATTTT. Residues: CASSKLRGRGRGDEPQHF.

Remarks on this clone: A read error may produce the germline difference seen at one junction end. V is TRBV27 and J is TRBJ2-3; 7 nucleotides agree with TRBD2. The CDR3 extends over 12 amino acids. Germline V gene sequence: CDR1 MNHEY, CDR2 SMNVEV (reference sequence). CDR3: CASSPLGGSLIF. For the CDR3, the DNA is TGTGCCAGCAGTCCTCTGGGGGGGTCGTTAATTTTT.

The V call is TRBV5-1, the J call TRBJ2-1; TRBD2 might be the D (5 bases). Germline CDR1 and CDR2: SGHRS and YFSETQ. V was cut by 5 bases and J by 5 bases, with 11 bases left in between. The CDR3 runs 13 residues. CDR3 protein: CASRNGRDNEQFF. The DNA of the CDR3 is TGCGCCAGCAGGAATGGGCGGGACAATGAGCAGTTCTTC.

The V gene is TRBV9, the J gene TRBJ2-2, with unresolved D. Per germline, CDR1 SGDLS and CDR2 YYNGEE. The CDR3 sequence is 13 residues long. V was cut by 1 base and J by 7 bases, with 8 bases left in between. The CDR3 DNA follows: TGTGCCAGCAGCGTACAACGTCACGGGGAGCTGTTTTTT. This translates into CASSVQRHGELFF.

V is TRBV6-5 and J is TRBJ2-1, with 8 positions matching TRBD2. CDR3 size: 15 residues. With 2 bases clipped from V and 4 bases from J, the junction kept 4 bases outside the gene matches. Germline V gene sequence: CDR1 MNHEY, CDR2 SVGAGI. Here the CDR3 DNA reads TGTGCCAGCAGTTACGTTCCTAGCGGGTACAATGAGCAGTTCTTC. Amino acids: CASSYVPSGYNEQFF.

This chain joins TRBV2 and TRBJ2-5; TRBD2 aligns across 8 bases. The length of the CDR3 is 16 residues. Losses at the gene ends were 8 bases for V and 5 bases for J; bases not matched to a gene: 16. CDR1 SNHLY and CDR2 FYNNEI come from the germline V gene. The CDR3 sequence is CASGVGLAGGGETQYF. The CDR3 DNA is TGTGCCAGCGGGGTGGGTCTGGCGGGGGGCGGTGAGACCCAGTACTTC.

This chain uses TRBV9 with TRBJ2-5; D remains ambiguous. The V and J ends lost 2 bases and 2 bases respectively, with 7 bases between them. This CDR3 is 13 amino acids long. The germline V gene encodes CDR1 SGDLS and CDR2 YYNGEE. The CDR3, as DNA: TGTGCCAGCAGCGTTGGGGTTCAAGAGACCCAGTACTTC. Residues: CASSVGVQETQYF.

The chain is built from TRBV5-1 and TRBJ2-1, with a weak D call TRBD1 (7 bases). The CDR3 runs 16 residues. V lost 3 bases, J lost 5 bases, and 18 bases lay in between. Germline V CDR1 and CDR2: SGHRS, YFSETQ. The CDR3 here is CASSSTGSGRHNEQFF. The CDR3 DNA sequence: TGCGCCAGCAGCTCGACAGGGAGCGGGCGACACAATGAGCAGTTCTTC.

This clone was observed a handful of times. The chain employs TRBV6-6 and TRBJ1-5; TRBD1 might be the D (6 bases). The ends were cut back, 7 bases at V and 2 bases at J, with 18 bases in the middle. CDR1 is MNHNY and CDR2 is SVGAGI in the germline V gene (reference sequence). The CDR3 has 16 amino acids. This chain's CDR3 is CASTTGRAGGNQPQHF. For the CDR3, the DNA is TGTGCCAGCACCACAGGGAGGGCAGGGGGCAATCAGCCCCAGCATTTT.

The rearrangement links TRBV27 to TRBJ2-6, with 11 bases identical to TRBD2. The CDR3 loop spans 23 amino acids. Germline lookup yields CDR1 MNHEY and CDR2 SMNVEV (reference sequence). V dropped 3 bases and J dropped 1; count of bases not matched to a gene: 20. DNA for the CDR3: TGTGCCAGCAGTTTCCGCTTTAAAGAAACTAGCGGGAGAGGGGTGTCTGGGGCCAACGTCCTGACTTTC. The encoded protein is CASSFRFKETSGRGVSGANVLTF.

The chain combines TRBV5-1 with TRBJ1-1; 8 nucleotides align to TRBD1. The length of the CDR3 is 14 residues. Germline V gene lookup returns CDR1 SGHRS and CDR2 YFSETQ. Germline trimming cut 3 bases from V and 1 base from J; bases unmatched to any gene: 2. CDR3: CASSWGTGNTEAFF. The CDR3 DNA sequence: TGCGCCAGCAGCTGGGGGACAGGGAACACTGAAGCTTTCTTT.

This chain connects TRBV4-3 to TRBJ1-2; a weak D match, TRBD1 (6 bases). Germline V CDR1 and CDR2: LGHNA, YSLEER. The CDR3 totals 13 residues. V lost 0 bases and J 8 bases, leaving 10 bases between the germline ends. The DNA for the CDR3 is TGCGCCAGCAGCCAAGATCTAGGGGGAGGCTACACCTTC. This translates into CASSQDLGGGYTF.

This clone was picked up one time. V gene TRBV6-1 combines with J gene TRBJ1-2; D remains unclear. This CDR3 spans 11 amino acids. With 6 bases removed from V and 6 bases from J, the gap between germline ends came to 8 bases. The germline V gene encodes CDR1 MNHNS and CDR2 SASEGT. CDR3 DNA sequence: TGTGCCAGCAGGGCCACAGATGGCTACACCTTC. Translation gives CASRATDGYTF.

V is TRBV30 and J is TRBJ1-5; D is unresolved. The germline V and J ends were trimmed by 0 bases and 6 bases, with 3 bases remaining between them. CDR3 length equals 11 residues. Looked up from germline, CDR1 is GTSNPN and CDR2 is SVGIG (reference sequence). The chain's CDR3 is CAWSVGQPQHF. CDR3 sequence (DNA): TGTGCCTGGAGTGTAGGTCAGCCCCAGCATTTT.

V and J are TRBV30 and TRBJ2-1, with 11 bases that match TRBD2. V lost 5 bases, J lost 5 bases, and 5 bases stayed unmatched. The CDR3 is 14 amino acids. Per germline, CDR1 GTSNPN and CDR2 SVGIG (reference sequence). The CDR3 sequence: CAWGTSGRNNEQFF. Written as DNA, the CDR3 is TGTGCCTGGGGGACTAGCGGAAGAAACAATGAGCAGTTCTTC.

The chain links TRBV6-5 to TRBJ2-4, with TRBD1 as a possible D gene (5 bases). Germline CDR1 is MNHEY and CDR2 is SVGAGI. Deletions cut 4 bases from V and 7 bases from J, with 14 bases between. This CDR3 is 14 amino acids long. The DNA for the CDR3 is TGTGCCAGCAGTTTGGGGCAGACGAGGAACATTCAGTACTTC. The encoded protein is CASSLGQTRNIQYF.